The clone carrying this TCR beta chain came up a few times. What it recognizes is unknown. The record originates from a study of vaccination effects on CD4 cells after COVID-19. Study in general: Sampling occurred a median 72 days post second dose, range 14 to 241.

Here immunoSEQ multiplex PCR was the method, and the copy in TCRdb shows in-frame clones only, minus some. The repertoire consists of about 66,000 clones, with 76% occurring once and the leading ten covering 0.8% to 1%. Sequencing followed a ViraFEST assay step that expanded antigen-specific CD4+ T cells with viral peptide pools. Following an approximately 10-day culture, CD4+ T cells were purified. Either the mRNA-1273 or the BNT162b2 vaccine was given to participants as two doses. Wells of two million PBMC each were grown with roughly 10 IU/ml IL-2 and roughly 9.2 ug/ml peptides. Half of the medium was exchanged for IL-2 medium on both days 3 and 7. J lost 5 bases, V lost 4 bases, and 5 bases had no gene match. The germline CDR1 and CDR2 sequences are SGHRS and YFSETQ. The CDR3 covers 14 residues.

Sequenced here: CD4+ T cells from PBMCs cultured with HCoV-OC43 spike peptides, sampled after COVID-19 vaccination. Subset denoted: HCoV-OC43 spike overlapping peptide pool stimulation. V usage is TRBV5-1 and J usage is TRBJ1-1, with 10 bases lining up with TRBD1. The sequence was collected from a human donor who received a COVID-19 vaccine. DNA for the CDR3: TGCGCCAGCAGCACCGGACAGGGGGGAACTGAAGCTTTCTTT. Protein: CASSTGQGGTEAFF.